A single sample is the source of the 27 T cell receptor beta chains below, sequenced in a study of T cell repertoires in aging, cancer and after chemotherapy (dated by TCRdb to the late 2010s). Instrument used: Illumina MiSeq. Rearranged TRB sequences spanning V, D and J segments were amplified in a multiplex touch-down PCR with a mixed TRB-A/B primer pool. TCRdb took the public reads, trimmed them with fastp at Q25, ran MiXCR for clone calling and kept in-frame beta chains. Each record represents a unique CDR3 protein, reported with the most common genes and DNA among its rows. This sample holds roughly 1,800 distinct CDR3 sequences; about 29% were observed only once. The ten most abundant clones make up around 10% of the sample. Instead of sorted cells or RNA, genomic DNA extracted from peripheral blood served as the source for amplifying TCR beta rearrangements. Material for sequencing was blood. The source of these receptors is a human donor with a solid tumor.

This chain uses TRBV12-3 or TRBV12-4 with TRBJ1-1; D ambiguous. V was clipped by 7 bases and J by 3 bases, with 9 bases between them. The CDR3 length is 12 residues. The CDR3 sequence: CASTGEDTEAFF. CDR3 sequence (DNA): TGTGCCAGCACAGGCGAGGACACTGAAGCTTTCTTT.

This chain connects TRBV7-2 to TRBJ2-1, with D possibly matching TRBD1 (5 bases). With 1 base removed from V and 7 bases from J, the gap between germline ends came to 8 bases. The CDR3 consists of 13 residues. CDR1 and CDR2 (germline): SGHTA, FQGNSA. This CDR3 is CASSLVKGNEQFF. The CDR3 bases are TGTGCCAGCAGCTTAGTTAAGGGGAATGAGCAGTTCTTC.

This clonotype was recorded a few times. The V and J genes are TRBV7-2 and TRBJ1-2; 10 bases agree with TRBD1. Germline-derived CDR1 and CDR2 are SGHTA and FQGNSA. CDR3 length equals 14 residues. The V and J ends lost 4 bases and 8 bases, in that order; junction bases with no gene match: 7. CDR3 bases: TGTGCCAGCAGCTCATCGGGACAGGGGTCGGGCTACACCTTC. Translation gives CASSSSGQGSGYTF.

This clonotype was detected only a few times. The chain employs TRBV6-1 and TRBJ2-3, with 7 bases identical to TRBD1. The germline gives CDR1 MNHNS, CDR2 SASEGT. This CDR3 has 14 residues. V trimming: 7 bases; J trimming: 6 bases; junction bases outside the gene matches: 10. CDR3 in DNA: TGTGCCAGCACCCGGACAGGAGTGAGGGATACGCAGTATTTT. The encoded protein is CASTRTGVRDTQYF.

This clonotype occurred a few times. The chain has TRBV20-1 and TRBJ2-5, with D perhaps being TRBD1 or TRBD2 (5 bases each). CDR1 DFQATT and CDR2 SNEGSKA come from the germline V gene (reference sequence). Deletions cut 1 base from V and 5 bases from J, with 11 bases between. The CDR3 covers 13 residues. CDR3 amino acids: CSARVPGLETQYF. The CDR3 DNA reads TGCAGTGCTAGAGTGCCGGGGCTTGAGACCCAGTACTTC.

This clonotype has only a few counts. This chain links TRBV6-1 with TRBJ1-5, with D unclear. CDR3 length equals 13 residues. Germline values: CDR1 MNHNS, CDR2 SASEGT. Trimming took off 0 bases at V and 9 bases at J, with 9 bases between the two ends. CDR3 sequence reads: CASSEAGSLPQHF. In DNA, the CDR3 is TGTGCCAGCAGTGAAGCTGGCAGTTTGCCCCAGCATTTT.

The chain employs TRBV27 and TRBJ2-1, with TRBD2 matching over 14 bases. CDR1 is MNHEY and CDR2 is SMNVEV in the germline V gene (reference sequence). This CDR3 has 16 residues. Germline trimming cut 4 bases from V and 9 bases from J; bases unmatched to any gene: 8. The CDR3 loop reads CASSSRTSGRLSEQFF. The DNA for the CDR3 is TGTGCCAGCAGTTCGAGGACTAGCGGGAGGTTAAGTGAGCAGTTCTTC.

CDR3 region: CASRRGPDTEAFF. CDR3 nucleotides: TGTGCCAGCAGGCGAGGGCCGGACACTGAAGCTTTCTTT. The chain employs TRBV6-1 and TRBJ1-1; D call uncertain. The V gene lost 6 bases and the J gene lost 3 bases, with 11 bases spanning the gap. This CDR3 spans 13 amino acids. CDR1 and CDR2 (germline): MNHNS, SASEGT.

V gene TRBV5-6 combines with J gene TRBJ1-5; no clear D. Trimming took 4 bases from V and 0 from J, leaving 2 bases between them. The V gene's germline CDR1 is SGHDT and CDR2 YYEEEE. The CDR3 consists of 12 residues. In DNA, the CDR3 is TGTGCCAGCAGCGTTAGCAATCAGCCCCAGCATTTT. It specifies CASSVSNQPQHF.

The CDR3 protein is CSAGRGDSNSPLHF. CDR3 sequence (DNA): TGCAGTGCTGGACGGGGGGACAGCAATTCACCCCTCCACTTT. The chain recombines TRBV20-1 with TRBJ1-6; TRBD1 aligns across 7 bases. The V segment lost 5 bases and the J segment 7 bases; nucleotides outside the gene matches: 8. Germline CDR1 DFQATT, CDR2 SNEGSKA (reference sequence). The CDR3 length is 14 residues.

This clonotype was observed a handful of times. The V gene is TRBV6-2 or TRBV6-3, the J gene TRBJ2-7; maybe TRBD2 (6 bases). The CDR3 contains 13 residues. In germline, CDR1 is MNHEY, CDR2 SVGEGT. The germline V and J ends were trimmed by 6 bases and 2 bases, with 11 bases remaining between them. The chain's CDR3 is CASRSLATYEQYF. The CDR3 nucleotides are TGTGCCAGCAGGTCACTAGCTACCTACGAGCAGTACTTC.

About this clonotype: It is unclear where the CDR3 begins or ends on the DNA, so no DNA is shown, and the CDR3 is as TCRdb lists it. The J gene is TRBJ2-3, the V gene TRBV7-9; whether TRBD2, the table's D call, matches the DNA was not checked. Ends included, the CDR3 has 12 residues. Germline-derived CDR1 and CDR2 are SEHNR and FQNEAQ (reference sequence). This chain's CDR3 is CASSVGAGTKYF.

This chain connects TRBV6-5 to TRBJ2-3; D unresolved. The CDR3 contains 16 residues. Germline assignment: CDR1 MNHEY and CDR2 SVGAGI. Trimming removed 2 bases at V and 0 bases at J, with 12 bases between. CDR3 in DNA: TGTGCCAGCAGTTACCTTCCTCAGTCTAGCACAGATACGCAGTATTTT. This codes for CASSYLPQSSTDTQYF.

The table lists this clonotype with a few counts. The chain has TRBV11-1 and TRBJ2-7; the match to TRBD1 covers 8 bases. Germline CDR1 and CDR2: SGHAT and FQDESV (reference sequence). The CDR3 is 14 residues long. V dropped 5 bases and J dropped 2; count of bases not matched to a gene: 5. The CDR3 protein is CASSLGQGTYEQYF. The CDR3 nucleotides read TGTGCCAGCAGCCTAGGACAGGGAACCTACGAGCAGTACTTC.

The chain has TRBV28 and TRBJ2-2, with D unresolved. The CDR3 spans 15 residues. Germline assignment: CDR1 MDHEN and CDR2 SYDVKM. V lost 7 bases, J lost 3 bases, and 15 bases lay in between. Written as DNA, the CDR3 is TGTGCCAGCACCCCCCAAGGAAAGGACACCGGGGAGCTGTTTTTT. Protein: CASTPQGKDTGELFF.

V usage is TRBV20-1 and J usage is TRBJ1-4; a weak D match, TRBD1 (5 bases). V lost 6 bases and J 6 bases, leaving 14 bases between the germline ends. Germline values: CDR1 DFQATT, CDR2 SNEGSKA (reference sequence). This CDR3 contains 13 residues. This CDR3 reads CSAVGVFDEKLFF. The CDR3 DNA sequence: TGCAGTGCCGTGGGGGTGTTCGATGAAAAACTGTTTTTT.

This clonotype was seen only a few times. This chain's CDR3 is CAWSVQSYNQPQHF. The CDR3 DNA is TGTGCCTGGAGTGTCCAGTCATACAATCAGCCCCAGCATTTT. The gene calls are TRBV30 and TRBJ1-5; no clear D. This CDR3 spans 14 amino acids. CDR1 is GTSNPN, CDR2 SVGIG, per germline (reference sequence). Trimming left V 0 bases short and J 3 bases short, with 9 bases between. The full variable domain, rest sourced from reference TRBV30 and TRBJ1-5, is SQTIHQWPATLVQPVGSPLSLECTVEGTSNPNLYWYRQAAGRGLQLLFYSVGIGQISSEVPQNLSASRPQDRQFILSSKKLLLSDSGFYLCAWSVQSYNQPQHFGDGTRLSIL.

The V and J genes are TRBV6-2 or TRBV6-3 and TRBJ2-1; 13 nucleotides align to TRBD2. This CDR3 contains 15 residues. In germline, CDR1 is MNHEY, CDR2 SVGEGT. The ends lost 6 bases at V and 7 bases at J; junction bases unmatched: 6. DNA of the CDR3: TGTGCCAGCAGCCCGGGACTAGCGGGATTGAATGAGCAGTTCTTC. Translating it yields CASSPGLAGLNEQFF.

This clonotype is categorized as large (0.1 to 1%). The chain uses TRBV6-6 and TRBJ2-7; D gene uncertain. V was cut by 4 bases and J by 3 bases, with 16 bases left in between. Germline V gene sequence: CDR1 MNHNY, CDR2 SVGAGI (reference sequence). The CDR3 is made up of 15 amino acids. The chain's CDR3 is CASSSPTLRSYEQYF. In nucleotides, the CDR3 is TGTGCCAGCAGTTCACCGACACTACGAAGCTACGAGCAGTACTTC.

The sample holds a few counts of this clonotype. The chain is built from TRBV6-4 and TRBJ2-7, with 8 bases matching TRBD1. Germline-derived CDR1 and CDR2 are MRHNA and SNTAGT. J was trimmed by 2 bases and V by 10 bases; bases with no gene match: 4. The CDR3 runs to 12 residues. In DNA form, the CDR3 reads TGTGCCACCAGGGGGCCGGCCTACGAGCAGTACTTC. It encodes CATRGPAYEQYF.

The V call is TRBV20-1, the J call TRBJ1-5; possibly TRBD1 for D (5 bases). Germline values: CDR1 DFQATT, CDR2 SNEGSKA (reference sequence). Trimming pared 3 bases from V and 1 base from J, leaving 10 bases between. The CDR3 is 14 amino acids. The CDR3 region has the DNA TGCAGTGCTAGGGCCAGGGACAGCAATCAGCCCCAGCATTTT. It translates to CSARARDSNQPQHF.

The rearrangement joins TRBV9 to TRBJ1-1; D may be TRBD1 (6 bases). V dropped 4 bases and J dropped 0 bases, with 13 bases sitting between them. The CDR3 consists of 15 residues. CDR1 is SGDLS, CDR2 YYNGEE, per germline. In DNA, the CDR3 is TGTGCCAGCAGCCCCAGAACAGGGATGAACACTGAAGCTTTCTTT. Amino acids: CASSPRTGMNTEAFF.

This clonotype was seen once. The V call is TRBV20-1, the J call TRBJ1-5; the D gene is possibly TRBD1 (6 bases). CDR1 and CDR2 from the germline V gene are DFQATT and SNEGSKA (reference sequence). Trimming shortened V by 1 base and J by 1 base, and 11 bases separated the two germline ends. The CDR3 runs 15 residues. The CDR3 loop is CSARGGQLSNQPQHF. DNA for the CDR3: TGCAGTGCTAGAGGCGGACAGTTAAGCAATCAGCCCCAGCATTTT.

The V gene is TRBV18, the J gene TRBJ1-1, with TRBD1 matching 9 bases. Trimming at V came to 5 bases and at J to 4 bases, leaving 2 bases not matched to a gene. This CDR3 contains 13 residues. Germline CDR1 reads KGHSH; CDR2 reads LQKENI. The CDR3 loop is CASSTTGGTEAFF. The CDR3 DNA reads TGTGCCAGCTCAACGACAGGGGGCACTGAAGCTTTCTTT.

The genes are TRBV7-2 and TRBJ2-7, with TRBD2 matching over 14 bases. Germline lookup yields CDR1 SGHTA and CDR2 FQGNSA. J lost 4 bases, V lost 5 bases, and 22 bases had no gene match. The length of the CDR3 is 21 residues. The CDR3 sequence is CASSLPQQRATGTSGGYEQYF. The CDR3 DNA reads TGTGCCAGCAGCCTACCCCAGCAGCGCGCCACCGGGACTAGCGGGGGATACGAGCAGTACTTC.

V is TRBV28 and J is TRBJ2-6, with 8 bases lining up with TRBD1. This CDR3 spans 18 amino acids. Germline CDR1 is MDHEN and CDR2 is SYDVKM. With 5 bases clipped from V and 0 bases from J, the junction kept 9 bases outside the gene matches. CDR3 residues: CASSHDRGGDSGANVLTF. The CDR3 bases are TGTGCCAGCAGTCACGACAGGGGTGGGGACTCTGGGGCCAACGTCCTGACTTTC.

The DNA for the CDR3 is TGTGCCAGCAGTCCCTTATCAAGGTGTCCCAACTATGGCTACACCTTC. It specifies CASSPLSRCPNYGYTF. The V and J genes are TRBV27 and TRBJ1-2; D unresolved. Trimming stripped 5 bases from V and 2 bases from J, with 18 bases between. Germline-derived CDR1 and CDR2 are MNHEY and SMNVEV (reference sequence). This CDR3 region has 16 residues.